Listed below are T cell receptor beta chains from one sample, sequenced in a study of T cell responses to AZD1222 COVID-19 vaccine. TCRdb's copy holds only in-frame clones and misses some; the assay was immunoSEQ multiplex PCR. This table has about 120,000 clones, around 85% appearing once. The sample in question was peripheral blood, obtained on day 0 of MenACWY control vaccination. These receptor sequences come from an adult in good health. CDR3s include the opening cysteine and the closing phenylalanine or tryptophan. Each record gives: J gene, clone size, D gene, V gene, CDR3 DNA, CDR3 protein. D genes are given only for firm matches. Rows give clone size only sometimes, using once, few, many, or a class for an expanded clone.

j_gene: TRBJ1-2; abundance: .; d_gene: .; v_gene: TRBV7-8; CDR3nt: TGTGCCAGCAGCTCGACCGGGACACACTATGGCTACACCTTC; CDR3aa: CASSSTGTHYGYTF
j_gene: TRBJ2-3; abundance: .; d_gene: TRBD2; v_gene: TRBV6-2/TRBV6-3; CDR3nt: TGTGCCAGCAGTCACAATAGCGGGGGGGCCGGAGATACGCAGTATTTT; CDR3aa: CASSHNSGGAGDTQYF
j_gene: TRBJ2-5; abundance: few; d_gene: TRBD2; v_gene: TRBV5-8; CDR3nt: TGTGCCAGCAGCTTGGGACTAGCGGGGAAAGAGACCCAGTACTTC; CDR3aa: CASSLGLAGKETQYF
j_gene: TRBJ1-2; abundance: .; d_gene: TRBD1; v_gene: TRBV3-1/TRBV3-2; CDR3nt: TGTGCCAGCAGCCAGGCCCGAGACAGGGATGGCTACACCTTC; CDR3aa: CASSQARDRDGYTF
j_gene: TRBJ1-4; abundance: .; d_gene: .; v_gene: TRBV21-1; CDR3nt: TGTGCCAGCAGCAACCCCCCCAGGGGGCGGGAAAAACTGTTTTTT; CDR3aa: CASSNPPRGREKLFF
j_gene: TRBJ1-2; abundance: .; d_gene: TRBD1; v_gene: TRBV7-9; CDR3nt: TGTGCCAGCAGCTCGAACAACCCTGGACAGGCGAGAGGCTACACCTTC; CDR3aa: CASSSNNPGQARGYTF
j_gene: TRBJ2-7; abundance: .; d_gene: .; v_gene: TRBV28; CDR3nt: TGTGCCAGCAGTGAATCCGGGCCGAGGCCGAACTGGCACTTC; CDR3aa: CASSESGPRPNWHF
j_gene: TRBJ1-4; abundance: .; d_gene: .; v_gene: TRBV5-6; CDR3nt: TGTGCCAGCAGCATTACAGGGCCCACACGAACTAATGAAAAACTGTTTTTT; CDR3aa: CASSITGPTRTNEKLFF
j_gene: TRBJ2-7; abundance: .; d_gene: .; v_gene: TRBV5-1; CDR3nt: TGCGCCAGCCCCGGACAGACTACCTACGAGCAGTACTTC; CDR3aa: CASPGQTTYEQYF
j_gene: TRBJ1-6; abundance: once; d_gene: .; v_gene: TRBV6-6; CDR3nt: TGTGCCAGCAGTTATTCAGGGCTTTTCCTCAGTTCACCCCTCCACTTT; CDR3aa: CASSYSGLFLSSPLHF
j_gene: TRBJ1-1; abundance: .; d_gene: TRBD1; v_gene: TRBV24-1; CDR3nt: TGTGCCACCAGTGATGCCGGGACAGGTATAACTGAAGCTTTCTTT; CDR3aa: CATSDAGTGITEAFF
j_gene: TRBJ2-1; abundance: .; d_gene: TRBD1; v_gene: TRBV10-3; CDR3nt: TGTGCCAGCGCAGCCGGGACAGGGCCTAATGAGCAGTTCTTC; CDR3aa: CASAAGTGPNEQFF
j_gene: TRBJ2-1; abundance: .; d_gene: .; v_gene: TRBV11-2; CDR3nt: TGTGCCAGCAGCTTAGGCGCAGGGAGGAGCAATGAGCAGTTCTTC; CDR3aa: CASSLGAGRSNEQFF
j_gene: TRBJ2-7; abundance: .; d_gene: .; v_gene: TRBV11-2; CDR3nt: TGTGCCAGCAGCTTAACGAGGGGCTCCTACGAGCAGTACTTC; CDR3aa: CASSLTRGSYEQYF
j_gene: TRBJ1-1; abundance: once; d_gene: .; v_gene: TRBV4-1; CDR3nt: TGCGCCAGCAGCCAAGACTGGGGGATTCAGGTTGAAGCTTTCTTT; CDR3aa: CASSQDWGIQVEAFF
j_gene: TRBJ1-1; abundance: .; d_gene: .; v_gene: TRBV19; CDR3nt: TGTGCCAGTAGTATGGTGGGGGCAGGCGCCCCGAACACTGAAGCTTTCTTT; CDR3aa: CASSMVGAGAPNTEAFF
j_gene: TRBJ2-5; abundance: .; d_gene: TRBD2; v_gene: TRBV5-1; CDR3nt: TGCGCCAGCAGCTTGGGCCATGCGACTAGCGGGGTAGAGACCCAGTACTTC; CDR3aa: CASSLGHATSGVETQYF
j_gene: TRBJ2-5; abundance: .; d_gene: .; v_gene: TRBV6-6; CDR3nt: TGTGCCAGCACCGAATCAAAGACCCAGTACTTC; CDR3aa: CASTESKTQYF
j_gene: TRBJ1-2; abundance: once; d_gene: .; v_gene: TRBV9; CDR3nt: TGTGCCAGCAGCGTAGAGGTAACCCCGGGATACTATGGCTACACCTTC; CDR3aa: CASSVEVTPGYYGYTF
j_gene: TRBJ2-7; abundance: .; d_gene: TRBD2; v_gene: TRBV2; CDR3nt: TGTGCCAGCAGTGGCGAGCGGGGGTCCATCTACGAGCAGTACTTC; CDR3aa: CASSGERGSIYEQYF
j_gene: TRBJ2-7; abundance: .; d_gene: TRBD2; v_gene: TRBV27; CDR3nt: TGTGCCAGCAAACTGACAGCACTAGCGACGTACGAGCAGTACTTC; CDR3aa: CASKLTALATYEQYF
j_gene: TRBJ2-1; abundance: .; d_gene: .; v_gene: TRBV3-1/TRBV3-2; CDR3nt: TGTGCCAGCAGCCCGACACAATCCTACAATGAGCAGTTCTTC; CDR3aa: CASSPTQSYNEQFF
j_gene: TRBJ2-7; abundance: .; d_gene: TRBD1; v_gene: TRBV7-9; CDR3nt: TGTGCCAGCAGCTTGCAGGGGGCGAGGTCCTACGAGCAGTACTTC; CDR3aa: CASSLQGARSYEQYF
j_gene: TRBJ1-6; abundance: once; d_gene: TRBD1; v_gene: TRBV2; CDR3nt: TGTGCCAGCAGTGGAAATACCGGGACAGGATATTCACCCCTCCACTTT; CDR3aa: CASSGNTGTGYSPLHF
j_gene: TRBJ1-2; abundance: .; d_gene: TRBD1; v_gene: TRBV11-2; CDR3nt: TGTGCCAGCAGGGGAGGGCAGGGGGGAAAAGCTAACTATGGCTACACCTTC; CDR3aa: CASRGGQGGKANYGYTF
j_gene: TRBJ2-7; abundance: .; d_gene: .; v_gene: TRBV24-1; CDR3nt: TGTGCCACTAGCAGGGCGAGTTCCTACGAGCAGTACTTC; CDR3aa: CATSRASSYEQYF
j_gene: TRBJ2-5; abundance: few; d_gene: .; v_gene: TRBV2; CDR3nt: TGTGCCAGCAGCCGGGACGTACAAGAGACCCAGTACTTC; CDR3aa: CASSRDVQETQYF
j_gene: TRBJ2-7; abundance: .; d_gene: .; v_gene: TRBV5-6; CDR3nt: TGTGCCAGCAGCTTGGGGTTACGGGGAAACCACTACGAGCAGTACTTC; CDR3aa: CASSLGLRGNHYEQYF
j_gene: TRBJ2-1; abundance: .; d_gene: .; v_gene: TRBV4-1; CDR3nt: TGCGCCAGCAGCTCACGTAATATCAGGGTTTACAATGAGCAGTTCTTC; CDR3aa: CASSSRNIRVYNEQFF
j_gene: TRBJ2-5; abundance: .; d_gene: TRBD1; v_gene: TRBV5-1; CDR3nt: TGCGCCAGCAGCCCCCGACAGGGGCAAGAGACCCAGTACTTC; CDR3aa: CASSPRQGQETQYF
j_gene: TRBJ2-7; abundance: .; d_gene: .; v_gene: TRBV5-8; CDR3nt: TGTGCCAGCAGATTGGACAGCCACGAGCAGTACTTC; CDR3aa: CASRLDSHEQYF
j_gene: TRBJ2-7; abundance: .; d_gene: .; v_gene: TRBV9; CDR3nt: TGTGCCAGCAGTGTTGTACAGGGTGAGGGCGAGCAGTACTTC; CDR3aa: CASSVVQGEGEQYF
j_gene: TRBJ2-4; abundance: once; d_gene: .; v_gene: TRBV5-1; CDR3nt: TGCGCCAGCAGCTCCCCCTCCCGGGGTAACATTCAGTACTTC; CDR3aa: CASSSPSRGNIQYF
j_gene: TRBJ2-5; abundance: many; d_gene: .; v_gene: TRBV27; CDR3nt: TGTGCCAGCAGTTACCTCCACGGTCAAGAGACCCAGTACTTC; CDR3aa: CASSYLHGQETQYF
j_gene: TRBJ1-2; abundance: .; d_gene: .; v_gene: TRBV23-1; CDR3nt: TGCGCCAGCAGTCAATTCCCGGGACACATGAAAGGCTATGGCTACACCTTC; CDR3aa: CASSQFPGHMKGYGYTF
j_gene: TRBJ1-2; abundance: .; d_gene: .; v_gene: TRBV12-3/TRBV12-4; CDR3nt: TGTGCCAGCAGTTCAAGACAGTATGGCTACACCTTC; CDR3aa: CASSSRQYGYTF
j_gene: TRBJ2-5; abundance: .; d_gene: .; v_gene: TRBV7-3; CDR3nt: TGTGCCAGCAGCTTCAGGGGACCCGGGGAGACCCAGTACTTC; CDR3aa: CASSFRGPGETQYF
j_gene: TRBJ2-4; abundance: .; d_gene: TRBD1; v_gene: TRBV2; CDR3nt: TGTGCCAGCAGGCCGGGACAGGATGACAAAAACATTCAGTACTTC; CDR3aa: CASRPGQDDKNIQYF
j_gene: TRBJ1-2; abundance: .; d_gene: .; v_gene: TRBV28; CDR3nt: TGTGCCAGCAGTTTAGAGGGGCCGGGTAGTGGCAGCGCAACTAACTATGGCTACACCTTC; CDR3aa: CASSLEGPGSGSATNYGYTF
j_gene: TRBJ1-2; abundance: .; d_gene: .; v_gene: TRBV5-5; CDR3nt: TGTGCCAGCAGCTTGGGGGTGGCATCGGGGACCGGTGGCTACACCTTC; CDR3aa: CASSLGVASGTGGYTF
j_gene: TRBJ1-5; abundance: .; d_gene: .; v_gene: TRBV19; CDR3nt: TGTGCCAGTAGTATAGATCCAGGGACTCAGCCCCAGCATTTT; CDR3aa: CASSIDPGTQPQHF
j_gene: TRBJ2-1; abundance: .; d_gene: TRBD1; v_gene: TRBV24-1; CDR3nt: TGTGCCACCAGTGATTTCCAAATCAATAGGGGGCCCTCCTACAATGAGCAGTTCTTC; CDR3aa: CATSDFQINRGPSYNEQFF
j_gene: TRBJ2-1; abundance: .; d_gene: TRBD1; v_gene: TRBV4-3; CDR3nt: TGCGCCAGCAGCCAATCTGACATCGCCAGGGGGCGATACAATGAGCAGTTCTTC; CDR3aa: CASSQSDIARGRYNEQFF
j_gene: TRBJ2-1; abundance: .; d_gene: .; v_gene: TRBV28; CDR3nt: TGTGCCAGCCACAGAGGGGGTTCGAGCTCCTACAATGAGCAGTTCTTC; CDR3aa: CASHRGGSSSYNEQFF
j_gene: TRBJ2-5; abundance: .; d_gene: TRBD2; v_gene: TRBV10-1; CDR3nt: TGCGCCAACCTAACTAGCGACCAAGAGACCCAGTACTTC; CDR3aa: CANLTSDQETQYF
j_gene: TRBJ1-4; abundance: .; d_gene: TRBD1; v_gene: TRBV19; CDR3nt: TGTGCCAGTAGTACGGACAGGGGCCAGGAAAAACTGTTTTTT; CDR3aa: CASSTDRGQEKLFF
j_gene: TRBJ2-7; abundance: .; d_gene: TRBD1; v_gene: TRBV6-2/TRBV6-3; CDR3nt: TGTGCCAGCAGTACAACAGGGGGCTACAACGAGCAGTACTTC; CDR3aa: CASSTTGGYNEQYF
j_gene: TRBJ2-7; abundance: .; d_gene: .; v_gene: TRBV11-2; CDR3nt: TGTGCCAGCAGCTTAGGACAGTCCGGGCCCTACTACTTC; CDR3aa: CASSLGQSGPYYF
j_gene: TRBJ2-7; abundance: .; d_gene: TRBD2; v_gene: TRBV28; CDR3nt: TGTGCCAGCAGTTCCATGCTAGCGGGGACCTACGAGCAGTACTTC; CDR3aa: CASSSMLAGTYEQYF
j_gene: TRBJ1-3; abundance: .; d_gene: TRBD1; v_gene: TRBV7-2; CDR3nt: TGTGCCAGCAGCCCCGACAGGGCTGGAGGAAACACCATATATTTT; CDR3aa: CASSPDRAGGNTIYF
j_gene: TRBJ2-1; abundance: .; d_gene: .; v_gene: TRBV5-1; CDR3nt: TGCGCCAGCAGAAAAACGGGGGGCCTTTCCAATGAGCAGTTCTTC; CDR3aa: CASRKTGGLSNEQFF
j_gene: TRBJ2-3; abundance: .; d_gene: .; v_gene: TRBV5-5; CDR3nt: TGTGCCAGCAGCTTGGCCGGGAACACAGATACGCAGTATTTT; CDR3aa: CASSLAGNTDTQYF
j_gene: TRBJ1-3; abundance: .; d_gene: TRBD1; v_gene: TRBV28; CDR3nt: TGTGCCAGCAGGACTGGGACAGGGAAGTTTTCTGGAAACACCATATATTTT; CDR3aa: CASRTGTGKFSGNTIYF
j_gene: TRBJ2-2; abundance: .; d_gene: TRBD1; v_gene: TRBV19; CDR3nt: TGTGCCTCGGGACAGGGGATCACCGGGGAGCTGTTTTTT; CDR3aa: CASGQGITGELFF
j_gene: TRBJ1-3; abundance: .; d_gene: .; v_gene: TRBV15; CDR3nt: TGTGCCACCAGCAGAGGGTCGTCTGGAAACACCATATATTTT; CDR3aa: CATSRGSSGNTIYF
j_gene: TRBJ2-1; abundance: .; d_gene: TRBD2; v_gene: TRBV3-1/TRBV3-2; CDR3nt: TGTGCCAGCAGCCCCCTTCCTGGGTCCGGGACTACCTACAATGAGCAGTTCTTC; CDR3aa: CASSPLPGSGTTYNEQFF
j_gene: TRBJ2-7; abundance: .; d_gene: TRBD2; v_gene: TRBV7-8; CDR3nt: TGTGCCAGCAGCTTAGCGCAAGGGACTAGCGGGGGGTACTACGAGCAGTACTTC; CDR3aa: CASSLAQGTSGGYYEQYF
j_gene: TRBJ1-6; abundance: .; d_gene: .; v_gene: TRBV9; CDR3nt: TGTGCCAGCAACGCCCAACCGGCCGGCGATTCACCCCTCCACTTT; CDR3aa: CASNAQPAGDSPLHF
j_gene: TRBJ1-1; abundance: few; d_gene: TRBD1; v_gene: TRBV7-9; CDR3nt: TGTGCCAGCAGCTTAGAAAACAGGGGGACTGAAGCTTTCTTT; CDR3aa: CASSLENRGTEAFF
j_gene: TRBJ1-1; abundance: .; d_gene: .; v_gene: TRBV12-3/TRBV12-4; CDR3nt: TGTGCCAGCAGCCCCGGGGGGGGGTCCGAAGCTTTCTTT; CDR3aa: CASSPGGGSEAFF